A single sample is the source of the 31 T cell receptor beta chains below, sequenced in a study of siplizumab effects on memory and regulatory T cells. In the mixed lymphocyte reaction, cells were cocultured for 5 to 6 days at 37°C. Using immunoSEQ multiplex PCR, the repertoire was profiled, and TCRdb retains in-frame clones only, with some absent. The table lists almost 15,000 clones, roughly 40% of them singletons. The antigens these receptors bind are not known. Sequenced input: CFSE-low (dividing) CD4+ T cells sorted from an allogeneic mixed lymphocyte reaction. The receptors derive from a human donor in good health; the cells came from an allogeneic mixed lymphocyte reaction. Some clones in this sample may be carry-over from other donors' samples.

DNA of the CDR3: TGCGCCAGCAGCGAACTTGGGTTCTCTGGAAACACCATATATTTT. Translating it yields CASSELGFSGNTIYF. J is TRBJ1-3 and V is TRBV5-1; D remains unclear. Germline CDR1 and CDR2: SGHRS and YFSETQ. The V gene lost 4 bases and the J gene lost 0 bases, with 11 bases spanning the gap. The CDR3 has 15 amino acids. Full variable domain (missing parts from reference TRBV5-1 and TRBJ1-3): KAGVTQTPRYLIKTRGQQVTLSCSPISGHRSVSWYQQTPGQGLQFLFEYFSETQRNKGNFPGRFSGRQFSNSRSEMNVSTLELGDSALYLCASSELGFSGNTIYFGEGSWLTVV.

The rearrangement joins TRBV29-1 to TRBJ2-7; D gene uncertain. Germline loops: CDR1 SQVTM, CDR2 ANQGSEA. Between the trimmed V and J ends, which lost 3 bases and 2 bases, there was a span of 14 bases. The CDR3 is 14 residues long. CDR3 residues: CSVDLGNPTYEQYF. In DNA, the CDR3 is TGCAGCGTTGATTTAGGGAACCCCACCTACGAGCAGTACTTC.

This clone was counted between two and nine times. The V and J genes are TRBV9 and TRBJ2-1; D call uncertain. In germline, CDR1 is SGDLS, CDR2 YYNGEE. The CDR3 is made up of 15 amino acids. V was trimmed by 7 bases and J by 2 bases, leaving 16 bases between them. In nucleotides, the CDR3 is TGTGCCAGCGCAACCGGGCGGCTTACCTACAATGAGCAGTTCTTC. Protein product: CASATGRLTYNEQFF. Supplemented by reference TRBV9 and TRBJ2-1, the full variable domain reads DSGVTQTPKHLITATGQRVTLRCSPRSGDLSVYWYQQSLDQGLQFLIQYYNGEERAKGNILERFSAQQFPDLHSELNLSSLELGDSALYFCASATGRLTYNEQFFGPGTRLTVL.

This clone was detected a few times. The rearrangement links TRBV10-2 to TRBJ2-5; the match to TRBD2 covers 13 bases. V lost 6 bases, J lost 1 base, and 5 bases stayed unmatched. The length of the CDR3 is 16 residues. Germline-derived CDR1 and CDR2 are WSHSY and SAAADI. CDR3 bases: TGCGCCAGCAGAGGACTAGCGGGAGTGGGCCAAGAGACCCAGTACTTC. It codes for CASRGLAGVGQETQYF.

This clone came up once. The chain combines TRBV12-5 with TRBJ1-1; D possibly corresponds to TRBD1 (5 bases). From germline, CDR1 is LGHNT and CDR2 FRNRAP. The CDR3 runs to 17 residues. Trimming pared 0 bases from V and 4 bases from J, leaving 18 bases between. The CDR3 is CASGLVGLKGPSTEAFF. CDR3 DNA: TGTGCTAGTGGTTTGGTAGGCCTTAAGGGACCGAGCACTGAAGCTTTCTTT.

The rearrangement uses TRBV2 and TRBJ1-5; D uncertain. Germline assignment: CDR1 SNHLY and CDR2 FYNNEI. The CDR3 length is 13 residues. V was cut by 6 bases and J by 2 bases, with 8 bases left in between. The CDR3 spells CASRRDGNQPQHF. CDR3 sequence (DNA): TGTGCCAGCAGGAGGGATGGCAATCAGCCCCAGCATTTT.

The sample holds a few counts of this clone. V gene TRBV29-1 combines with J gene TRBJ1-1; D remains unclear. Germline values: CDR1 SQVTM, CDR2 ANQGSEA. This CDR3 is 10 amino acids long. V lost 1 base and J 4 bases, leaving 1 base between the germline ends. The CDR3 loop reads CSVEVTEAFF. CDR3 sequence (DNA): TGCAGCGTTGAAGTCACTGAAGCTTTCTTT.

The chain recombines TRBV7-2 with TRBJ2-7; D remains unclear. Per germline, CDR1 SGHTA and CDR2 FQGNSA. The length of the CDR3 is 13 residues. The V end lost 5 bases, the J end lost 2 bases, and 10 bases lay between the germline ends. Here the CDR3 reads CASSLIAPYEQYF. CDR3 in DNA: TGTGCCAGCAGCCTAATCGCACCCTACGAGCAGTACTTC.

This clone is termed medium-sized (0.01 to 0.1%). The rearrangement uses TRBV9 and TRBJ2-1; possible D gene TRBD2, 6 bases. The V gene lost 2 bases and the J gene lost 5 bases, with 11 bases spanning the gap. The CDR3 loop spans 14 amino acids. Germline CDR1 is SGDLS and CDR2 is YYNGEE. The CDR3 reads CASSVEGRDNEQFF. The CDR3 nucleotides read TGTGCCAGCAGCGTGGAGGGCCGGGACAATGAGCAGTTCTTC. The whole variable domain, filled in from reference TRBV9 and TRBJ2-1, reads DSGVTQTPKHLITATGQRVTLRCSPRSGDLSVYWYQQSLDQGLQFLIQYYNGEERAKGNILERFSAQQFPDLHSELNLSSLELGDSALYFCASSVEGRDNEQFFGPGTRLTVL.

This rearrangement joins TRBV29-1 to TRBJ2-5; the D gene is possibly TRBD2 (5 bases). The CDR3 is 12 amino acids. V lost 7 bases to trimming and J lost 4 bases, with 13 bases between them. Germline CDR1 SQVTM, CDR2 ANQGSEA. CDR3 region: CSGTPDSETQYF. CDR3 in DNA: TGCAGCGGTACGCCGGACTCAGAGACCCAGTACTTC.

This clone was observed a few times. This rearrangement joins TRBV4-1 to TRBJ1-2; D is perhaps TRBD1 (6 bases). CDR3 length: 17 residues. Trimming removed 3 bases at V and 4 bases at J, with 21 bases between. Germline assignment: CDR1 MGHRA and CDR2 YSYEKL. The CDR3 reads CASSHTSSSDRSYGYTF. The CDR3 nucleotides read TGCGCCAGCAGCCACACTTCTTCCTCCGACAGGTCCTATGGCTACACCTTC.

This clone was detected only a few times. The chain links TRBV6-6 to TRBJ1-5; 9 bases line up with TRBD1. The junction had 7 bases not matched to a gene; V was cut back by 7 bases and J by 6 bases. This CDR3 comprises 14 residues. Germline V gene sequence: CDR1 MNHNY, CDR2 SVGAGI (reference sequence). The CDR3 here is CASTDRDRVQPQHF. CDR3 coding DNA: TGTGCCAGCACGGACAGGGACAGGGTTCAGCCCCAGCATTTT.

CDR3 bases: TGTGCCAGCAGCTCACTTTTTAACACCGGGGAGCTGTTTTTT. This translates into CASSSLFNTGELFF. The V gene is TRBV11-2, the J gene TRBJ2-2, with D hard to call. The ends were cut back, 4 bases at V and 2 bases at J, with 8 bases in the middle. This CDR3 region has 14 residues. Looked up from germline, CDR1 is SGHAT and CDR2 is FQNNGV.

This clone was detected a few times. The chain carries TRBV5-1 and TRBJ2-2; D remains unclear. Germline assignment: CDR1 SGHRS and CDR2 YFSETQ. This CDR3 comprises 13 residues. V was pared by 4 bases and J by 6 bases, with 10 bases between. Here the CDR3 DNA reads TGCGCCAGCAGCCACGCGGCACCCGGGGAGCTGTTTTTT. Translating gives CASSHAAPGELFF.

The rearrangement links TRBV14 to TRBJ2-5, with D perhaps TRBD1 (5 bases). The end of the DNA fits TRBJ2-7 better, so the J call may be wrong. The CDR3 runs to 14 residues. Germline V gene data show CDR1 as SGHDN and CDR2 as FVKESK. The CDR3 is CASSQSGFSYEQYF. CDR3 in DNA: TGTGCCAGCAGCCAATCAGGGTTCTCCTACGAGCAGTACTTC.

In its sample, this clone was seen a few times. V is TRBV6-1 and J is TRBJ1-2; TRBD1 is a possible D gene (6 bases). The CDR3 totals 14 residues. Between the trimmed V and J ends, which lost 9 bases and 4 bases, there was a span of 18 bases. Germline CDR1 reads MNHNS; CDR2 reads SASEGT. This chain's CDR3 is CASQLEGGGYGYTF. Here the CDR3 DNA reads TGTGCCAGTCAGCTGGAAGGGGGGGGCTATGGCTACACCTTC.

The rearrangement joins TRBV28 to TRBJ1-1; 9 bases fit TRBD1. The CDR3 contains 13 residues. With 8 bases clipped from V and 5 bases from J, the junction kept 6 bases outside the gene matches. Germline-derived CDR1 and CDR2 are MDHEN and SYDVKM. CDR3 residues: CASFTGGRTEAFF. The DNA for the CDR3 is TGTGCCAGCTTCACAGGGGGCAGGACTGAAGCTTTCTTT.

Only a few counts were recorded for this clone. The V and J genes are TRBV2 and TRBJ1-5; tentatively, D is TRBD1 (5 bases). Germline loops: CDR1 SNHLY, CDR2 FYNNEI. The CDR3 loop spans 12 amino acids. V lost 6 bases, J lost 4 bases, and 7 bases lay in between. In DNA form, the CDR3 reads TGTGCCAGCAGGGGGGGTAATCAGCCCCAGCATTTT. Translation gives CASRGGNQPQHF. Combining the CDR3 with reference TRBV2 and TRBJ1-5 gives the whole variable domain EPEVTQTPSHQVTQMGQEVILRCVPISNHLYFYWYRQILGQKVEFLVSFYNNEISEKSEIFDDQFSVERPDGSNFTLKIRSTKLEDSAMYFCASRGGNQPQHFGDGTRLSIL.

This chain links TRBV7-3 with TRBJ2-5, with TRBD1 identical over 11 bases. Germline V gene data show CDR1 as SGHTA and CDR2 as FQGTGA. The CDR3 contains 16 residues. V gave up 4 bases and J gave up 4 bases; unmatched junction bases: 8. CDR3 amino acids: CASSSSGTGGGETQYF. The CDR3 nucleotides are TGTGCCAGCAGCTCGTCAGGGACAGGGGGAGGAGAGACCCAGTACTTC.

This clone turned up a few times. The V gene is TRBV5-1, the J gene TRBJ2-1; 8 bases align to TRBD1. Unmatched junction bases numbered 9, after V lost 0 bases and J lost 4 bases. This CDR3 region has 17 residues. Looked up from germline, CDR1 is SGHRS and CDR2 is YFSETQ. Here the CDR3 DNA reads TGCGCCAGCAGCTTGGGGGACAGGCGAAAGTTATACAATGAGCAGTTCTTC. Protein product: CASSLGDRRKLYNEQFF.

This clone appeared a single time. No conserved phenylalanine or tryptophan is present at the end of the CDR3, so a read error is the likely explanation. The rearrangement links TRBV6-1 to TRBJ1-2; the D is unclear. Germline values: CDR1 MNHNS, CDR2 SASEGT. The CDR3 is 15 residues long. The V end was cut by 5 bases, the J end by 8 bases, with 21 bases between. Written as DNA, the CDR3 is TGTGCCAGCAGTCAGTCAGCACAAGTTCTCTACGGCTACACCCTC. Residues: CASSQSAQVLYGYTL.

The CDR3 sequence: CASSLVGGGAYGYTF. The DNA of the CDR3 is TGTGCCAGCAGCTTAGTGGGAGGGGGCGCTTATGGCTACACCTTC. The chain uses TRBV7-2 and TRBJ1-2, with 7 bases lining up with TRBD1. The CDR3 contains 15 residues. Germline V gene lookup returns CDR1 SGHTA and CDR2 FQGNSA. J lost 5 bases, V lost 1 base, and 7 bases had no gene match.

This clone was found a few times. V usage is TRBV19 and J usage is TRBJ2-7; the D gene could be TRBD1 or TRBD2 (5 bases each). Trimming left V 3 bases short and J 0 bases short, with 12 bases between. Germline V gene lookup returns CDR1 LNHDA and CDR2 SQIVND (reference sequence). The CDR3 loop spans 15 amino acids. The CDR3 is CASSIPGRSSYEQYF. The CDR3 DNA sequence: TGTGCCAGTAGTATTCCGGGACGGAGCTCCTACGAGCAGTACTTC.

J is TRBJ2-3 and V is TRBV6-5; D is unclear. Germline V lookup: CDR1 MNHEY, CDR2 SVGAGI. This CDR3 contains 12 residues. The V end was cut by 4 bases, the J end by 2 bases, with 4 bases between. The CDR3 DNA is TGTGCCAGCAGTTCCGCCACAGATACGCAGTATTTT. Translating gives CASSSATDTQYF.

This clone was seen a handful of times. The J gene is TRBJ2-7, the V gene TRBV10-1; TRBD1 aligns across 7 bases. Germline CDR1 is WNHNN and CDR2 is SYGVQD (reference sequence). The CDR3 has 14 amino acids. Trimming cost V 0 bases and J 4 bases; bases outside gene matches: 3. The CDR3 reads CASSESGTEYEQYF. CDR3 coding DNA: TGCGCCAGCAGTGAGTCAGGGACAGAATACGAGCAGTACTTC.

The chain recombines TRBV27 with TRBJ2-4; 14 bases agree with TRBD2. Germline V gene lookup returns CDR1 MNHEY and CDR2 SMNVEV (reference sequence). Losses at the gene ends were 4 bases for V and 7 bases for J; bases not matched to a gene: 6. The CDR3 length is 16 residues. The CDR3 region is CASSSRRTSGGNIQYF. The CDR3 coding sequence is TGTGCCAGCAGTTCACGGAGGACTAGCGGGGGGAACATTCAGTACTTC.

The chain combines TRBV6-1 with TRBJ1-2; D is ambiguous. This CDR3 contains 14 residues. V dropped 5 bases and J dropped 4 bases, with 14 bases sitting between them. Germline CDR1 reads MNHNS; CDR2 reads SASEGT. CDR3 residues: CASSSAGLSYGYTF. CDR3 bases: TGTGCCAGCAGTTCCGCCGGGCTTAGCTATGGCTACACCTTC.

J is TRBJ2-5 and V is TRBV28, with TRBD1 as a possible D gene (6 bases). This CDR3 has 16 amino acids. Germline CDR1 reads MDHEN; CDR2 reads SYDVKM. Trimming removed 5 bases at V and 5 bases at J, with 21 bases between. The CDR3 here is CASSLTKSRGRETQYF. CDR3 coding DNA: TGTGCCAGCAGTCTAACAAAGAGCAGGGGTCGGGAGACCCAGTACTTC.

The chain links TRBV7-8 to TRBJ1-3; the D gene is possibly TRBD1 (5 bases). Germline values: CDR1 SGHVS, CDR2 FQNEAQ. Deletions cut 3 bases from V and 0 bases from J, with 12 bases between. There are 16 residues in the CDR3. CDR3: CASSFTGTSSGNTIYF. CDR3 sequence (DNA): TGTGCCAGCAGCTTCACCGGGACGAGCTCTGGAAACACCATATATTTT.

The chain is built from TRBV9 and TRBJ2-2; D is unresolved. The CDR3 sequence is 16 residues long. Trimming left V 1 base short and J 5 bases short, with 15 bases between. The V gene's germline CDR1 is SGDLS and CDR2 YYNGEE. Here the CDR3 reads CASSVFSQVGTGELFF. CDR3 nucleotide sequence: TGTGCCAGCAGCGTATTCTCGCAAGTTGGGACCGGGGAGCTGTTTTTT.

This clone was recorded a few times. This rearrangement joins TRBV7-9 to TRBJ1-1, with D maybe TRBD1 (5 bases). In germline, CDR1 is SEHNR, CDR2 FQNEAQ (reference sequence). With 2 bases removed from V and 0 bases from J, the gap between germline ends came to 13 bases. This CDR3 is 16 amino acids long. The CDR3 DNA reads TGTGCCAGCAGCTTAACTCAGGGAATAATGAACACTGAAGCTTTCTTT. Translating it yields CASSLTQGIMNTEAFF.